This T cell receptor beta chain was obtained from a study of T cell changes during pregnancy in multiple sclerosis. V trimming: 4 bases; J trimming: 4 bases; junction bases outside the gene matches: 4. CDR1 is SGHTA, CDR2 FQGNSA, per germline. CDR3 length: 14 residues. The table came from immunoSEQ multiplex PCR; TCRdb's copy has only in-frame clones and leaves some out. This table has about 50,000 clones, 92% appearing once. V and J are TRBV7-2 and TRBJ2-1, with 7 bases identical to TRBD2. Source: CD4+ T cells from peripheral blood mononuclear cells, taken after pregnancy. The origin of this receptor is a female donor with multiple sclerosis, enrolled in a pregnancy study. CDR3 region: CASSSRRGYNEQFF. The CDR3 DNA reads TGTGCCAGCAGCTCCCGGCGGGGGTACAATGAGCAGTTCTTC. The complete variable domain, with remaining parts taken from reference TRBV7-2 and TRBJ2-1, reads GAGVSQSPSNKVTEKGKDVELRCDPISGHTALYWYRQSLGQGLEFLIYFQGNSAPDKSGLPSDRFSAERTGGSVSTLTIQRTQQEDSAVYLCASSSRRGYNEQFFGPGTRLTVL.